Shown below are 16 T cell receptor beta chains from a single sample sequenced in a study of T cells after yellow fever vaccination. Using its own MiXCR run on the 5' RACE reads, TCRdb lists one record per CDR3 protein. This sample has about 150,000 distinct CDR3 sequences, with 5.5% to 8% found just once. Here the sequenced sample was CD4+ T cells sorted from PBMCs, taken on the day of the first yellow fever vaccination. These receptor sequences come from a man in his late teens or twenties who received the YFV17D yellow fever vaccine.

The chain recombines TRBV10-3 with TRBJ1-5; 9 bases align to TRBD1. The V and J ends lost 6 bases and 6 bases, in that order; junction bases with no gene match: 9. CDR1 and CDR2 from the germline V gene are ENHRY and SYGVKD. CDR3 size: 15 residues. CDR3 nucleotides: TGTGCCATCAGCACCGGGACAGGGAAGGGTCAGCCCCAGCATTTT. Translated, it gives CAISTGTGKGQPQHF.

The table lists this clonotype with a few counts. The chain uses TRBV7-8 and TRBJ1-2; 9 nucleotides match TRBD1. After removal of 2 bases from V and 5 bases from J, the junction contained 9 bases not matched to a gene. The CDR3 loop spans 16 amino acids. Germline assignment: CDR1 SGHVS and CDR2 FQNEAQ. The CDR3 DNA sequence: TGTGCCAGCAGCTTATCTGGGACAGGGTGGGGATATGGCTACACCTTC. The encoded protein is CASSLSGTGWGYGYTF.

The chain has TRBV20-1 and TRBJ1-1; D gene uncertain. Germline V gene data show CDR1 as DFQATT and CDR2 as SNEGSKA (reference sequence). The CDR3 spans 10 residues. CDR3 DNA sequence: TGCAGGGTATCGAACACTGAAGCTTTCTTT. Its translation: CRVSNTEAFF.

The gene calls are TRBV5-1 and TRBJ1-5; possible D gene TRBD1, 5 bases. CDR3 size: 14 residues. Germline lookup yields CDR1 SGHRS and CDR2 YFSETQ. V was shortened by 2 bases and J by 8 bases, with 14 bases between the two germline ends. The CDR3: CASSFLGGSEPQHF. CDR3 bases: TGCGCCAGCAGCTTCCTTGGGGGGTCGGAGCCCCAGCATTTT. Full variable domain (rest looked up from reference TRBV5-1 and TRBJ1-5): KAGVTQTPRYLIKTRGQQVTLSCSPISGHRSVSWYQQTPGQGLQFLFEYFSETQRNKGNFPGRFSGRQFSNSRSEMNVSTLELGDSALYLCASSFLGGSEPQHFGDGTRLSIL.

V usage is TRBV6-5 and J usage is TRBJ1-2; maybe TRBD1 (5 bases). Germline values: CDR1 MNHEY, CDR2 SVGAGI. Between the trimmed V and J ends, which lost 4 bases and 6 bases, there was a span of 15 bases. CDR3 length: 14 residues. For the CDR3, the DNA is TGTGCCAGCAGTTCAGTTGGGGGTGAGAATGGCTACACCTTC. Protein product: CASSSVGGENGYTF.

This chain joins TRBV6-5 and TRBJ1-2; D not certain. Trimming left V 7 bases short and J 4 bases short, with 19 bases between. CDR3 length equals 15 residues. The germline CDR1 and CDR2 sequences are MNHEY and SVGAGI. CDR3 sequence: CASTRITASSYGYTF. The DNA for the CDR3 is TGTGCCAGCACTCGAATAACAGCTTCCTCCTATGGCTACACCTTC.

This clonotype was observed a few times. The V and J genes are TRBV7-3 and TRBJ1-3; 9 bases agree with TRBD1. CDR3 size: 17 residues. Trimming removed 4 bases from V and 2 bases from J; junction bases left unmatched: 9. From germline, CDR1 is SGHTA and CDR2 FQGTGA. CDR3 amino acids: CASSYHPGQGAGNTIYF. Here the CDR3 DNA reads TGTGCCAGCAGCTATCACCCGGGACAGGGTGCTGGAAACACCATATATTTT.

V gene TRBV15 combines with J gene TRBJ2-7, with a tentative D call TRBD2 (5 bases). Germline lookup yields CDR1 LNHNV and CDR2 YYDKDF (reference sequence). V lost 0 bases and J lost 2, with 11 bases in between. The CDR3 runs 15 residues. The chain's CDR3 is CATSRDRGGPYEQYV. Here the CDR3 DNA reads TGTGCCACCAGCAGAGATCGGGGTGGGCCCTACGAGCAGTACGTC.

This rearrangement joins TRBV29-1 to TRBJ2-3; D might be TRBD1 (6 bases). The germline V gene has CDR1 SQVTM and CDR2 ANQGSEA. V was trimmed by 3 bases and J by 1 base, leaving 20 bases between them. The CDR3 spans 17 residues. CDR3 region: CSVEKFNDRSRTDTQYF. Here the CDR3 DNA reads TGCAGCGTTGAGAAGTTCAACGACAGGAGCCGCACAGATACGCAGTATTTT.

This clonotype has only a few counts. The CDR3 DNA reads as TGCAGTGCTAGGGAGAGGGGCCCCTACAATGAGCAGTTCTTC. It is translated as CSARERGPYNEQFF. J is TRBJ2-1 and V is TRBV20-1, with D possibly called TRBD1 or TRBD2 (5 bases each). Trimming shortened V by 3 bases and J by 2 bases, and 11 bases separated the two germline ends. The germline V gene encodes CDR1 DFQATT and CDR2 SNEGSKA (reference sequence). The CDR3 totals 14 residues.

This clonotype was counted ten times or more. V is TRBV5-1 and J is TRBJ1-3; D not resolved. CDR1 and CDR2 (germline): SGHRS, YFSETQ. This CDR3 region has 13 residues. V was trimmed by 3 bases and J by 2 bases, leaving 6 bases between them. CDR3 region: CASSSKTGNTIYF. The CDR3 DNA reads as TGCGCCAGCAGCTCCAAAACTGGAAACACCATATATTTT.

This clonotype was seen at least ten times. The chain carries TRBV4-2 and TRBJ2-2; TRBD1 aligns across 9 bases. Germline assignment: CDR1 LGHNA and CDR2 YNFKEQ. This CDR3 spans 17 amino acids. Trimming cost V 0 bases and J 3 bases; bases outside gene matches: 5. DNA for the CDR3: TGTGCCAGCAGCCAAGATCAGGGGACAGGGCACACCGGGGAGCTGTTTTTT. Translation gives CASSQDQGTGHTGELFF.

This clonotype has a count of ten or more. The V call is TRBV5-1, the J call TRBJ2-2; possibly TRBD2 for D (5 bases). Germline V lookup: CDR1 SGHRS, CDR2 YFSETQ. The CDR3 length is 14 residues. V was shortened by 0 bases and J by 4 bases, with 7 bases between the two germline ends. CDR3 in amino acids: CASSLGLPTGELFF. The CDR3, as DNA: TGCGCCAGCAGCTTGGGACTACCCACCGGGGAGCTGTTTTTT.

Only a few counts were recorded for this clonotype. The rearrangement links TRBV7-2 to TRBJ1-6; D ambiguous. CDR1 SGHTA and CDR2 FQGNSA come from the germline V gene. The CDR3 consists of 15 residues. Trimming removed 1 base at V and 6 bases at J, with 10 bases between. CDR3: CASSLGPRGNSPLHF. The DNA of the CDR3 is TGTGCCAGCAGCTTAGGGCCTCGTGGTAATTCACCCCTCCACTTT.

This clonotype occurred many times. CDR3 residues: CAISGTGSYEQYV. Here the CDR3 DNA reads TGTGCCATCAGTGGGACAGGGAGCTACGAGCAGTACGTC. The rearrangement links TRBV10-3 to TRBJ2-7; 8 bases align to TRBD1. The germline V gene encodes CDR1 ENHRY and CDR2 SYGVKD. This CDR3 region has 13 residues. The trim removed 4 bases at V and 3 bases at J, leaving 2 bases unmatched.

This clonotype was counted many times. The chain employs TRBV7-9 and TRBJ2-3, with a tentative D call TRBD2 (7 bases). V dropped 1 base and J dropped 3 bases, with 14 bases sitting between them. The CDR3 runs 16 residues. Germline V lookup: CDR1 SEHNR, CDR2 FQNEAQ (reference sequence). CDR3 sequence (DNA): TGTGCCAGCAGCTTAGAAGCCGGGGGGCCGACAGATACGCAGTATTTT. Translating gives CASSLEAGGPTDTQYF.